One and the same sample provided the 8 T cell receptor beta chains below, sequenced in a study of T cells expressing NK-cell markers. From its re-call of the 5' RACE reads, TCRdb lists each CDR3 protein once, without DNA. Its table lists some 450,000 distinct CDR3 sequences. Sequencing input: blood T cells: a sorted CD56 or NKG2C T cell subset, CD4+ or CD8+ T cells, or bulk PBMC T cells (not recorded which). These TCRs come from a woman between 18 and 70 years old in good health.

The chain combines TRBV19 with TRBJ1-4; TCRdb's assignment of TRBD1 cannot be checked, as there is no DNA. This CDR3 has 13 amino acids. Germline V gives CDR1 LNHDA, CDR2 SQIVND (reference sequence). CDR3: CASSTGGERKLFF.

The V call is TRBV5-1, the J call TRBJ1-4; TCRdb names TRBD1, which stays unverified in the absence of DNA. CDR3 size: 18 residues. The germline V gene encodes CDR1 SGHRS and CDR2 YFSETQ. The CDR3 here is CASSLQGTGGATNEKLFF.

The chain combines TRBV28 with TRBJ1-3; there is no DNA to check the TCRdb D call of TRBD1. Looked up from germline, CDR1 is MDHEN and CDR2 is SYDVKM. This CDR3 contains 16 residues. CDR3 protein: CASSLGGQPSGNTIYF.

The rearrangement uses TRBV5-1 and TRBJ1-6; TCRdb outputs TRBD1, but without DNA this stays unchecked. CDR3 length: 14 amino acids. The germline CDR1 and CDR2 sequences are SGHRS and YFSETQ. The CDR3 reads CASSWGSGSGALHF.

The chain uses TRBV11-2 and TRBJ2-5. Germline V gives CDR1 SGHAT, CDR2 FQNNGV. CDR3 size: 15 residues. CDR3 amino acids: CASSFWGAAQETQYF. Variable domain in full (rest from reference TRBV11-2 and TRBJ2-5): EAGVAQSPRYKIIEKRQSVAFWCNPISGHATLYWYQQILGQGPKLLIQFQNNGVVDDSQLPKDRFSAERLKGVDSTLKIQPAKLEDSAVYLCASSFWGAAQETQYFGPGTRLLVL.

The J gene is TRBJ2-5, the V gene TRBV12-3 or TRBV12-4. The CDR3 has 15 amino acids. The CDR3 sequence: CASSLVVDSGETQYF.

The gene calls are TRBV21-1 and TRBJ1-2; TCRdb returns TRBD1, unconfirmable since there is no DNA. TRBV21-1 is a listed pseudogene. The CDR3 has 16 residues. The CDR3 reads CASSKRDIFRNYGYTF.

The CDR3 loop reads CASSQRAGAFQETQYF. The chain carries TRBV4-3 and TRBJ2-5; the D call of TRBD1 rests on TCRdb alone, since no DNA is present to check it. This CDR3 region has 16 residues. The germline CDR1 and CDR2 sequences are LGHNA and YSLEER.